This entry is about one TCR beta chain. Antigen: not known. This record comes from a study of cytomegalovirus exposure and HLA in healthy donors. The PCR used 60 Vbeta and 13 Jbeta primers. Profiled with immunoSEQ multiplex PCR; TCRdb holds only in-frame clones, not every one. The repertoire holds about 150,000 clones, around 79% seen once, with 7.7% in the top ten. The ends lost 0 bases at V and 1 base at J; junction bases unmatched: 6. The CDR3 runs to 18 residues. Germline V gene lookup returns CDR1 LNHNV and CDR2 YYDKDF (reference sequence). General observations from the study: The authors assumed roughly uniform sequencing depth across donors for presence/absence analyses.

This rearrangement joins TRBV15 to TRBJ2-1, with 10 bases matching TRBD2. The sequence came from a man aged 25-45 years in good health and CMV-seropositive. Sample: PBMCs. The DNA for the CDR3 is TGTGCCACCAGCAGAGATCGGAGCGGGGGGGCTTCCTACAATGAGCAGTTCTTC. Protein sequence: CATSRDRSGGASYNEQFF. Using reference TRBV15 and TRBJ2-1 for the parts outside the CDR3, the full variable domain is DAMVIQNPRYQVTQFGKPVTLSCSQTLNHNVMYWYQQKSSQAPKLLFHYYDKDFNNEADTPDNFQSRRPNTSFCFLDIRSPGLGDTAMYLCATSRDRSGGASYNEQFFGPGTRLTVL.